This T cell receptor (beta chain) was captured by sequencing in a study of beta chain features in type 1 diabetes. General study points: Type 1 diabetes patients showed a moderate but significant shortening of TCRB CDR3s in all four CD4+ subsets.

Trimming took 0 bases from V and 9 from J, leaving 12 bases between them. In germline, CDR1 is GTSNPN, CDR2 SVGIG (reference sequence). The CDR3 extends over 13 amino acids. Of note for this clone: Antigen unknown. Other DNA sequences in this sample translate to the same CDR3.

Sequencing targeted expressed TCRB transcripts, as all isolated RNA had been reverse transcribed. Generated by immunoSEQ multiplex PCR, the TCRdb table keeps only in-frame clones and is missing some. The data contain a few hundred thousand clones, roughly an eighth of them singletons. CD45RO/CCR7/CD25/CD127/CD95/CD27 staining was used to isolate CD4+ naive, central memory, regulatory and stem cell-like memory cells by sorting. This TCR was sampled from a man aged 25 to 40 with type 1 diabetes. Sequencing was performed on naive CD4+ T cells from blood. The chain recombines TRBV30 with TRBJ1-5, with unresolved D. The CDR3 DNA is TGTGCCTGGAGTGTAGACGGGGAGAGGCCCCAGCATTTT. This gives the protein CAWSVDGERPQHF.